The 7 T cell receptor beta chains below all came from one sample that was sequenced in a study of OX40 agonist ivuxolimab in advanced cancers. Produced via immunoSEQ multiplex PCR; TCRdb's table is partial and in-frame only. The data hold under 90,000 clones, with roughly 87% observed a single time. Sequenced here: CD4+ or CD8+ T cells sorted from blood, sampled in a trial of the OX40 agonist ivuxolimab. These receptor sequences come from an adult with an advanced solid tumor such as melanoma, head and neck, liver or kidney cancer.

This chain links TRBV29-1 with TRBJ1-4; no definite D call. Germline V gene data show CDR1 as SQVTM and CDR2 as ANQGSEA. V lost 4 bases, J lost 0 bases, and 3 bases lay in between. CDR3 length: 12 residues. The CDR3: CSVGPTNEKLFF. In DNA, the CDR3 is TGCAGCGTTGGGCCAACTAATGAAAAACTGTTTTTT.

This chain uses TRBV6-4 with TRBJ2-1; 8 bases fit TRBD1. Trimming took 6 bases from V and 7 from J; bases not matched to a gene: 5. CDR3 size: 13 residues. The V gene's germline CDR1 is MRHNA and CDR2 SNTAGT. The CDR3 spells CASRGQVGNEQFF. In DNA, the CDR3 is TGTGCCAGCAGGGGACAGGTTGGTAATGAGCAGTTCTTC.

This chain connects TRBV2 to TRBJ1-4; TRBD1 might be the D (5 bases). Trimming removed 6 bases at V and 6 bases at J, with 11 bases between. Germline lookup yields CDR1 SNHLY and CDR2 FYNNEI. CDR3 length: 13 amino acids. CDR3 protein: CASRGTLYEKLFF. The CDR3 DNA reads TGTGCCAGCAGAGGGACCCTTTATGAAAAACTGTTTTTT.

This clone was found a few times. The genes are TRBV5-1 and TRBJ1-2; perhaps TRBD1 as D (6 bases). Trimming stripped 6 bases from V and 2 bases from J, with 14 bases between. Per germline, CDR1 SGHRS and CDR2 YFSETQ. The CDR3 is made up of 14 amino acids. This CDR3 reads CASTPTGNNYGYTF. In DNA form, the CDR3 reads TGCGCCAGCACCCCGACAGGAAACAACTATGGCTACACCTTC.

The chain is built from TRBV27 and TRBJ2-7, with TRBD2 matching 13 bases. Germline V CDR1 and CDR2: MNHEY, SMNVEV (reference sequence). CDR3 length equals 16 residues. The V and J ends lost 0 bases and 2 bases, in that order; junction bases with no gene match: 1. Here the CDR3 reads CASSLSGLAGPYEQYF. As DNA, the CDR3 is TGTGCCAGCAGTTTATCGGGACTAGCGGGACCCTACGAGCAGTACTTC.

The rearrangement joins TRBV30 to TRBJ1-2; TRBD1 is a possible D gene (5 bases). The CDR3 runs to 13 residues. The V end lost 0 bases, the J end lost 3 bases, and 8 bases lay between the germline ends. Germline CDR1 is GTSNPN and CDR2 is SVGIG (reference sequence). DNA for the CDR3: TGTGCCTGGAGTGTACAAGGGGACTATGGCTACACCTTC. Translated: CAWSVQGDYGYTF.

V is TRBV5-1 and J is TRBJ2-1, with D maybe TRBD2 (6 bases). This CDR3 has 15 residues. The V end lost 1 base, the J end lost 3 bases, and 11 bases lay between the germline ends. Germline lookup yields CDR1 SGHRS and CDR2 YFSETQ. The CDR3 loop is CASSLPGLNYNEQFF. For the CDR3, the DNA is TGCGCCAGCAGCTTGCCGGGACTCAACTACAATGAGCAGTTCTTC.